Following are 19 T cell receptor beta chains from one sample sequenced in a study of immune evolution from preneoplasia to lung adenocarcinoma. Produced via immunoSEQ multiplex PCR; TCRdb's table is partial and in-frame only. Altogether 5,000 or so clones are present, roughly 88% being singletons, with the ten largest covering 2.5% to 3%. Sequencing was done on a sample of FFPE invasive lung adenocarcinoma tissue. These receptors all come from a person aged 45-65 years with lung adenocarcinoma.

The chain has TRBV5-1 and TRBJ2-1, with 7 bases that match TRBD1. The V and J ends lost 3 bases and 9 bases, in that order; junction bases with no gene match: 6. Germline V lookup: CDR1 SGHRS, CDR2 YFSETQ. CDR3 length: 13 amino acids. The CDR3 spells CASSSGQAGEQFF. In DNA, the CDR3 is TGCGCCAGCAGCTCCGGACAGGCAGGTGAGCAGTTCTTC.

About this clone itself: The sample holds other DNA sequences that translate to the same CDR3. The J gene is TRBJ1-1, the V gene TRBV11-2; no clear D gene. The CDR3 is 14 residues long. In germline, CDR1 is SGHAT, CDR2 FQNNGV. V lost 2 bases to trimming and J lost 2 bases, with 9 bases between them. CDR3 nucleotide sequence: TGTGCCAGCAGCTTACCCCGCCAAAACACTGAAGCTTTCTTT. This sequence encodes CASSLPRQNTEAFF.

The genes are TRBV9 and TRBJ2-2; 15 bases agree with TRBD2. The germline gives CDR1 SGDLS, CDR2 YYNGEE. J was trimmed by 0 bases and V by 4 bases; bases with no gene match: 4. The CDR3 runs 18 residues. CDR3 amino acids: CASSLGLAGGSNTGELFF. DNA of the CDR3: TGTGCCAGCAGCCTGGGACTAGCGGGAGGCTCGAACACCGGGGAGCTGTTTTTT.

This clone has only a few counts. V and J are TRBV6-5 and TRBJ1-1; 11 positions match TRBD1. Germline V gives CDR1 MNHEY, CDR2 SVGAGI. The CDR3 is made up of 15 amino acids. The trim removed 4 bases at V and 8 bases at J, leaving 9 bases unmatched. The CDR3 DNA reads TGTGCCAGCAGTTTCTCCGCGCGGACAGGGGGCGAAGCTTTCTTT. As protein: CASSFSARTGGEAFF.

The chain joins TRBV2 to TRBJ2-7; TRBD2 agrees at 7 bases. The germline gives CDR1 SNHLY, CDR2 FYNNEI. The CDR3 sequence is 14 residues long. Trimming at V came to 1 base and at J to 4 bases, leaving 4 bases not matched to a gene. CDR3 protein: CASSEGGSGYEQYF. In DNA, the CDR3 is TGTGCCAGCAGTGAAGGGGGTAGCGGGTACGAGCAGTACTTC.

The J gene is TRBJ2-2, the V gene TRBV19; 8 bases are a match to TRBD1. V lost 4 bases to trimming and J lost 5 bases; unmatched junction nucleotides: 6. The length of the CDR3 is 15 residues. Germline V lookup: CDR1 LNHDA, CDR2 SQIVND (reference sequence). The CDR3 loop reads CASSRDRRETGELFF. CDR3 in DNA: TGTGCCAGTAGTAGGGACAGGAGAGAAACCGGGGAGCTGTTTTTT.

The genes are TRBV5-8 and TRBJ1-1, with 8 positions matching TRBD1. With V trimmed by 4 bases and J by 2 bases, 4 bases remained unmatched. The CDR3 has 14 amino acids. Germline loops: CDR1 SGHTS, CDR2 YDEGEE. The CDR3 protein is CASSGGQVNTEAFF. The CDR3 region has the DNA TGTGCCAGCAGCGGGGGACAGGTAAACACTGAAGCTTTCTTT.

CDR3 coding DNA: TGTGCCAGCAGCCTTGACAGGGAAAACACTGAAGCTTTCTTT. Protein sequence: CASSLDRENTEAFF. The chain links TRBV5-4 to TRBJ1-1; TRBD1 matches at 7 bases. Germline lookup yields CDR1 SGHNT and CDR2 YYREEE (reference sequence). V lost 4 bases and J lost 2; bases outside the gene matches: 5. This CDR3 region has 14 residues.

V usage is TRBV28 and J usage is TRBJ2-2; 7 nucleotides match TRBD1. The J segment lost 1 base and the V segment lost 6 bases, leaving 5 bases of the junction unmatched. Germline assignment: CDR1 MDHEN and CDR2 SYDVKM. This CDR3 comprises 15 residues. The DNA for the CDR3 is TGTGCCAGCAGGAGGGACAGAAGGAACACCGGGGAGCTGTTTTTT. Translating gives CASRRDRRNTGELFF.

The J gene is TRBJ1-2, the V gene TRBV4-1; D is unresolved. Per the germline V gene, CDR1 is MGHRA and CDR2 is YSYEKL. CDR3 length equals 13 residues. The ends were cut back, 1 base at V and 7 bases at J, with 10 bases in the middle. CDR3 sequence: CASSQAGYSGYTF. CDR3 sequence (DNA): TGCGCCAGCAGCCAAGCAGGTTACAGTGGCTACACCTTC.

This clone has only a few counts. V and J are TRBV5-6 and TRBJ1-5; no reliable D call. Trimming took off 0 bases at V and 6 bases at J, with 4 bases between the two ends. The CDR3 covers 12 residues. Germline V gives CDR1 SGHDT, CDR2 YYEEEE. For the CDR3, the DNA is TGTGCCAGCAGCTTGGGCGCTCAGCCCCAGCATTTT. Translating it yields CASSLGAQPQHF.

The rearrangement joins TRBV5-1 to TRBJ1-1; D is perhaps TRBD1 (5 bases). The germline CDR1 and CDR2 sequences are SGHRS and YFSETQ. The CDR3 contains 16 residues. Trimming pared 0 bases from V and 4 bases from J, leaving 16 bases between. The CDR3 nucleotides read TGCGCCAGCAGCTTGGCCGGAGGGGCAGCGACCACTGAAGCTTTCTTT. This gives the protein CASSLAGGAATTEAFF.

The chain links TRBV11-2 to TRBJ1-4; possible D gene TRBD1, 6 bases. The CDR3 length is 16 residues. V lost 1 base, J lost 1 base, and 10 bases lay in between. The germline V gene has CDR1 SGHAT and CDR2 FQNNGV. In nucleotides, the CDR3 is TGTGCCAGCAGCTTAGGTGGCAGGGGAACTAATGAAAAACTGTTTTTT. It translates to CASSLGGRGTNEKLFF.

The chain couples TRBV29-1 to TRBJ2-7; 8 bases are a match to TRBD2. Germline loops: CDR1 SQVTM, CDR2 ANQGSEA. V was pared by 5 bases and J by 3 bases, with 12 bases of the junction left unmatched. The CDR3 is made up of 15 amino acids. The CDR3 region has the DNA TGCAGCGTTACGGGGGGGGCCAGGGAGAACTACGAGCAGTACTTC. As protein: CSVTGGARENYEQYF.

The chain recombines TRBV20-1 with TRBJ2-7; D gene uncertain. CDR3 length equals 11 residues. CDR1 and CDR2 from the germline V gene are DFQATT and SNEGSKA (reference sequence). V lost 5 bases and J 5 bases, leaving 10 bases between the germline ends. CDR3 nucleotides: TGCAGTGCTCTACCCGCCCACGAGCAGTACTTC. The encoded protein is CSALPAHEQYF.

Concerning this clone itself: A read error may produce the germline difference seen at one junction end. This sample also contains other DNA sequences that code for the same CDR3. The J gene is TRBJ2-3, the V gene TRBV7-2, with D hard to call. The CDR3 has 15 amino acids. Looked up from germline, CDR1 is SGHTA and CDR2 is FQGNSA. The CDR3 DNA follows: TGTGCTAGCAGCTCCGGACGGGTCAGCACAGATACGCAGTATTTT. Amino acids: CASSSGRVSTDTQYF.

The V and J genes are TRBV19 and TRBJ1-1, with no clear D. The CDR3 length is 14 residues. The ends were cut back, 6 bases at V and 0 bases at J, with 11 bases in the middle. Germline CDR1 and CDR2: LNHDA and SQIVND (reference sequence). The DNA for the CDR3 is TGTGCCAGTAGACCAGTTAGATTGAACACTGAAGCTTTCTTT. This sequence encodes CASRPVRLNTEAFF.

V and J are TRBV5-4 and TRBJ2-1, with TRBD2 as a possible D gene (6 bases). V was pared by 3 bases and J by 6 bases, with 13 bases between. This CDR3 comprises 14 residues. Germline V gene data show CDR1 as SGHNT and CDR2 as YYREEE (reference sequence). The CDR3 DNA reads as TGTGCCAGCAGCTCGGGACTCCTAGTCAATGAGCAGTTCTTC. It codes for CASSSGLLVNEQFF.

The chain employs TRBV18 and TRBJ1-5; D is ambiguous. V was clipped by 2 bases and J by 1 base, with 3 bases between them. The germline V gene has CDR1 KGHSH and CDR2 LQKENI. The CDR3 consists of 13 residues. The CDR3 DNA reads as TGTGCCAGCTCACCAGAAAGCAATCAGCCCCAGCATTTT. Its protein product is CASSPESNQPQHF.